This TCR beta chain was obtained from a study of cytomegalovirus exposure and HLA in healthy donors. PCR amplification relied on 60 Vbeta primers (plus 13 Jbeta primers). This table comes from immunoSEQ multiplex PCR, and its TCRdb copy is limited to in-frame clones, with some not included. This table holds some 190,000 clones, almost 75% found once. The junction had 4 bases not matched to a gene; V was cut back by 0 bases and J by 2 bases. Per germline, CDR1 MNHNS and CDR2 SASEGT. The CDR3 contains 16 residues. About this clone itself: Antigen specificity is unknown.

Study conclusions and caveats: The study listed 150 to 200 cytomegalovirus-associated TCR beta chains.

The V and J genes are TRBV6-1 and TRBJ2-1, with TRBD1 matching 7 bases. The clonotype was recovered from a woman aged 25 to 39 in good health and CMV-seropositive. Input material: PBMCs. CDR3 DNA sequence: TGTGCCAGCAGTGAAGCTTGGCAGGGGGCCTACAATGAGCAGTTCTTC. This translates into CASSEAWQGAYNEQFF.